This T cell receptor beta chain is from a study of OX40 agonist ivuxolimab in advanced cancers. Study details: The dose-escalation cohort was around 83% male, with a mean age of around 60 years, ranging roughly 20 to 90.

TCRdb's copy holds only in-frame clones and misses some; the assay was immunoSEQ multiplex PCR. The sample lists fewer than 45,000 clones, over 60% seen once, with 24% in the top ten. The germline gives CDR1 KGHSH, CDR2 LQKENI. Trimming stripped 4 bases from V and 4 bases from J, with 12 bases between. The CDR3 has 14 amino acids. The chain uses TRBV18 and TRBJ2-3; D could derive from TRBD1 or TRBD2 (6 bases each). The input for sequencing was CD4+ or CD8+ T cells sorted from blood, taken in a trial of the OX40 agonist ivuxolimab. The sequence came from an adult with an advanced solid tumor such as melanoma, head and neck, liver or kidney cancer. The CDR3 loop reads CASSLQGGADTQYF. The DNA for the CDR3 is TGTGCCAGCTCACTACAGGGAGGAGCAGATACGCAGTATTTT.